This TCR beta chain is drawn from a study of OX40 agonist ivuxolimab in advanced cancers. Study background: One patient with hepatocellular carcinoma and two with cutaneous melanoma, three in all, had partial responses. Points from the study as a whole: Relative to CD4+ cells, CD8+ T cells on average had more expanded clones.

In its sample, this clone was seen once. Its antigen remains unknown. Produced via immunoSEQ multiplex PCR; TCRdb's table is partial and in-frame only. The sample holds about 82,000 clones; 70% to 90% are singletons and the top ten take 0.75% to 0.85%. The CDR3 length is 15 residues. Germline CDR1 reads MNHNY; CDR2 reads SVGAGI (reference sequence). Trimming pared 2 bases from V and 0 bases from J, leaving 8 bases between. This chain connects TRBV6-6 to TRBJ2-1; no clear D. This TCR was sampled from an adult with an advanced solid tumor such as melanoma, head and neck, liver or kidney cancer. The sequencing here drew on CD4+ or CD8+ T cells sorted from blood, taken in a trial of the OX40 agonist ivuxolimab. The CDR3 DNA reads TGTGCCAGCAGTTACCCGGCGAGCTCCTACAATGAGCAGTTCTTC. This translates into CASSYPASSYNEQFF.